This T cell receptor beta chain was sequenced for a study of blood T cells in healthy people across ages. Every sample had a minimum of 6.5 million PBMCs isolated. Sample-barcoded 5' priming and a J-beta primer mix drove a second PCR of roughly 6 to 12 cycles. Using its own MiXCR run on the 5' RACE reads, TCRdb lists one record per CDR3 protein. The repertoire holds approximately 810,000 distinct CDR3 sequences, with under 30% as singletons. This clonotype appeared many times. Its antigen is currently unknown. The germline gives CDR1 SGHTA, CDR2 FQGNSA. V was clipped by 6 bases and J by 3 bases, with 9 bases between them. This CDR3 has 12 residues. Notes on the study in general: Researchers said unsorted PBMCs prevented a conclusive naive versus antigen-experienced comparison.

This TCR was recovered from a woman older than 75 in good health. Sequenced input: blood. V usage is TRBV7-2 and J usage is TRBJ2-7; the D is unclear. Here the CDR3 reads CASSYDIYEQYF. The CDR3 region has the DNA TGTGCCAGCAGTTACGACATCTACGAGCAGTACTTC.